The 17 T cell receptor beta chains below were found in one sample sequenced in a study of T cell responses to AZD1222 COVID-19 vaccine. TCRdb's copy holds only in-frame clones and misses some; the assay was immunoSEQ multiplex PCR. In the table there are about 140,000 clones, about 87% of which are singletons. The sequenced sample was peripheral blood, obtained on day 0 of AZD1222 vaccination. The source of these receptors is an adult in good health.

The V call is TRBV5-4, the J call TRBJ2-1, with TRBD1 matching over 9 bases. J lost 10 bases, V lost 3 bases, and 5 bases had no gene match. Germline values: CDR1 SGHNT, CDR2 YYREEE (reference sequence). This CDR3 is 13 amino acids long. In nucleotides, the CDR3 is TGTGCCAGCAGCTGGACAGGGGCAGGGGAGCAGTTCTTC. It is translated as CASSWTGAGEQFF. The full variable domain, with the rest looked up from reference TRBV5-4 and TRBJ2-1, is ETGVTQSPTHLIKTRGQQVTLRCSSQSGHNTVSWYQQALGQGPQFIFQYYREEENGRGNFPPRFSGLQFPNYSSELNVNALELDDSALYLCASSWTGAGEQFFGPGTRLTVL.

The chain couples TRBV19 to TRBJ1-1; D perhaps matches TRBD1 (5 bases). The germline V gene has CDR1 LNHDA and CDR2 SQIVND (reference sequence). CDR3 length: 13 residues. Trimming cost V 6 bases and J 6 bases, with 14 bases left between them. The CDR3: CASRGRVDAEAFF. DNA of the CDR3: TGTGCCAGTAGGGGCAGGGTTGATGCTGAAGCTTTCTTT.

This chain links TRBV7-2 with TRBJ2-7; TRBD2 might be the D (6 bases). Trimming removed 5 bases at V and 1 base at J, with 15 bases between. CDR1 SGHTA and CDR2 FQGNSA come from the germline V gene. This CDR3 has 15 residues. The CDR3 protein is CASSHGGTASYEQYF. CDR3 DNA: TGTGCCAGCAGCCATGGGGGGACGGCGTCCTACGAGCAGTACTTC.

CDR3 loop: CASSFSSPGGDNEKLFF. DNA of the CDR3: TGCGCCAGCAGCTTCTCTTCCCCCGGGGGAGATAATGAAAAACTGTTTTTT. J is TRBJ1-4 and V is TRBV5-1; D is possibly TRBD1 (5 bases). CDR3 size: 17 residues. Trimming took 2 bases from V and 4 from J, leaving 18 bases between them. Germline values: CDR1 SGHRS, CDR2 YFSETQ.

The V gene is TRBV19, the J gene TRBJ1-5; D is unclear. This CDR3 has 20 amino acids. Trimming shortened V by 5 bases and J by 4 bases, and 30 bases separated the two germline ends. The germline CDR1 and CDR2 sequences are LNHDA and SQIVND (reference sequence). CDR3 nucleotide sequence: TGTGCCAGTAGTCCTCCATACTTACGGGCCGCGAACCCCACTAATCAGCCCCAGCATTTT. The encoded protein is CASSPPYLRAANPTNQPQHF.

Comment on this clone: Other nucleotide sequences from this sample produce the same CDR3. The chain is built from TRBV19 and TRBJ2-2; 7 nucleotides match TRBD2. V was clipped by 1 base and J by 3 bases; unmatched bases: 5. Germline values: CDR1 LNHDA, CDR2 SQIVND (reference sequence). The CDR3 sequence is 16 residues long. The CDR3 spells CASSIAASGYTGELFF. The DNA for the CDR3 is TGTGCCAGTAGTATAGCGGCTAGCGGCTACACCGGGGAGCTGTTTTTT.

This rearrangement joins TRBV3-1 (or the pseudogene TRBV3-2) to TRBJ1-1; D is unresolved. CDR1 and CDR2 (germline): LGHDT, YNNKEL (reference sequence). V was trimmed by 10 bases and J by 3 bases, leaving 12 bases between them. This CDR3 is built from 12 residues. For the CDR3, the DNA is TGTGCCACCGGCGGGGTCGACACTGAAGCTTTCTTT. It is translated as CATGGVDTEAFF.

The CDR3 here is CASSYRGQEAFF. The CDR3 DNA follows: TGTGCCAGCAGTTACAGGGGACAGGAAGCTTTCTTT. The gene calls are TRBV6-5 and TRBJ1-1, with 7 bases fitting TRBD1. Germline V gene sequence: CDR1 MNHEY, CDR2 SVGAGI. Trimming at V came to 2 bases and at J to 8 bases, leaving 2 bases not matched to a gene. The length of the CDR3 is 12 residues.

J is TRBJ2-3 and V is TRBV27; D not resolved. V was clipped by 8 bases and J by 5 bases, with 23 bases between them. The CDR3 sequence is 16 residues long. CDR1 is MNHEY, CDR2 SMNVEV, per germline (reference sequence). Here the CDR3 DNA reads TGTGCCAGCCGCTTGGTTGGCCGTGGAGAAGGAGATACGCAGTATTTT. The encoded protein is CASRLVGRGEGDTQYF.

This CDR3 reads CASSQDRFHTQFF. As DNA, the CDR3 is TGTGCCAGCAGCCAAGACAGGTTTCACACCCAGTTCTTC. This rearrangement joins TRBV14 to TRBJ2-1; D remains ambiguous. Germline V gene lookup returns CDR1 SGHDN and CDR2 FVKESK. Deletions cut 0 bases from V and 13 bases from J, with 13 bases between. The CDR3 has 13 residues. Using reference TRBV14 and TRBJ2-1 for the parts outside the CDR3, the full variable domain is EAGVTQFPSHSVIEKGQTVTLRCDPISGHDNLYWYRRVMGKEIKFLLHFVKESKQDESGMPNNRFLAERTGGTYSTLKVQPAELEDSGVYFCASSQDRFHTQFFGPGTRLTVL.

The V call is TRBV18, the J call TRBJ2-7, with 8 bases matching TRBD1. Germline lookup yields CDR1 KGHSH and CDR2 LQKENI. The CDR3 runs 14 residues. Trimming removed 3 bases from V and 3 bases from J; junction bases left unmatched: 4. For the CDR3, the DNA is TGTGCCAGCTCACCCGGACAGGGCTTCTACGAGCAGTACTTC. This codes for CASSPGQGFYEQYF.

The chain uses TRBV27 and TRBJ2-7; D ambiguous. The germline gives CDR1 MNHEY, CDR2 SMNVEV (reference sequence). Trimming removed 8 bases from V and 4 bases from J, with 15 bases in between. The length of the CDR3 is 13 residues. This CDR3 is CASGLHLGYEQYF. The CDR3 bases are TGTGCCAGCGGGCTACACCTAGGATACGAGCAGTACTTC.

The V and J genes are TRBV5-1 and TRBJ2-5; D not resolved. With 0 bases removed from V and 1 base from J, the gap between germline ends came to 7 bases. CDR1 and CDR2 (germline): SGHRS, YFSETQ. The CDR3 runs to 14 residues. CDR3 region: CASSLEAAQETQYF. The DNA of the CDR3 is TGCGCCAGCAGCTTGGAGGCAGCCCAAGAGACCCAGTACTTC.

The V and J genes are TRBV18 and TRBJ1-2; 7 positions agree with TRBD1. Germline V gene sequence: CDR1 KGHSH, CDR2 LQKENI. V shed 1 base, J shed 3 bases, and the junction held 14 bases outside the gene matches. There are 18 residues in the CDR3. The CDR3 is CASSPRGQQFVPDYGYTF. CDR3 nucleotide sequence: TGTGCCAGCTCACCACGGGGACAGCAGTTTGTTCCTGACTATGGCTACACCTTC.

This clone appeared a few times. The chain joins TRBV5-4 to TRBJ1-3; D unresolved. The CDR3 runs to 16 residues. Germline V gives CDR1 SGHNT, CDR2 YYREEE (reference sequence). V was clipped by 2 bases and J by 0 bases, with 12 bases between them. The CDR3 region has the DNA TGTGCCAGCAGCTTTTCCTCCTCCCCCTCTGGAAACACCATATATTTT. Translation: CASSFSSSPSGNTIYF.

The chain couples TRBV14 to TRBJ1-2; a possible D gene is TRBD1 (6 bases). Trimming shortened V by 4 bases and J by 0 bases, and 9 bases separated the two germline ends. This CDR3 is built from 14 residues. CDR1 is SGHDN and CDR2 is FVKESK in the germline V gene. CDR3 DNA: TGTGCCAGCAGCCGGACAGTAGCTAACTATGGCTACACCTTC. Translated, it gives CASSRTVANYGYTF.

The J gene is TRBJ1-1, the V gene TRBV7-9, with 8 bases identical to TRBD1. The germline gives CDR1 SEHNR, CDR2 FQNEAQ (reference sequence). V was clipped by 6 bases and J by 7 bases; unmatched bases: 4. This CDR3 is 12 amino acids long. The CDR3 sequence: CASSYDRGEAFF. DNA for the CDR3: TGTGCCAGCAGTTATGACAGGGGTGAAGCTTTCTTT.